The 32 T cell receptor beta chains given below trace back to one sample, sequenced in a study of Ad26.COV2.S vaccination and SARS-CoV-2 variants (dated by TCRdb to the early 2020s). The treatment or condition label here, explained by the study, means: around 19 received Ad26.COV2.S at low or high dose, single or two shots; several received placebo; per-sample allocation not given. Repertoires of vaccine and placebo recipients were sequenced from samples taken on day 63 after the first injection. Library method: the immunoSEQ multiplex PCR assay. The table comes from immuneACCESS by way of TCRdb, which keeps in-frame sequences with V and J called. Part of the clones is missing from these tables; in studies checked, under half for an unresolved V gene and the rest for unknown reasons. Recorded for this sample are 350,000 to 550,000 clones; 89% of them occurred a single time. The ten largest clones take up around 2.6% of the sample.

The starting material was peripheral blood, obtained in a trial of Ad26.COV2.S vaccine versus placebo. The receptors shown here come from a person between 18 and 60 years old who received the Ad26.COV2.S COVID-19 vaccine or a placebo.

DNA of the CDR3: TGCGCCAGCAGCCAAGAGAGGGGCCTTAACTATGGCTACACCTTC. Its protein product is CASSQERGLNYGYTF. The chain is built from TRBV4-3 and TRBJ1-2; D is possibly TRBD1 (5 bases). Trimming took 0 bases from V and 1 from J, leaving 9 bases between them. CDR1 and CDR2 from the germline V gene are LGHNA and YSLEER. The CDR3 is 15 amino acids.

This chain connects TRBV19 to TRBJ2-1; the D gene is possibly TRBD2 (6 bases). The V gene lost 0 bases and the J gene lost 4 bases, with 10 bases spanning the gap. The CDR3 length is 15 residues. Germline values: CDR1 LNHDA, CDR2 SQIVND (reference sequence). CDR3 nucleotides: TGTGCCAGTAGTATAGATTGGCGGGGTTACAATGAGCAGTTCTTC. Encoded protein: CASSIDWRGYNEQFF.

This rearrangement joins TRBV18 to TRBJ2-1; no definite D call. Trimming removed 7 bases from V and 8 bases from J, with 12 bases in between. The CDR3 contains 12 residues. The germline CDR1 and CDR2 sequences are KGHSH and LQKENI. The CDR3 sequence is CASFESLDEQFF. The CDR3, as DNA: TGTGCCAGCTTTGAGTCCCTGGATGAGCAGTTCTTC.

This clone was observed once. The chain carries TRBV24-1 and TRBJ2-3; no firm D call. The germline CDR1 and CDR2 sequences are KGHDR and SFDVKD. There are 17 residues in the CDR3. Trimming removed 0 bases from V and 4 bases from J, with 16 bases in between. For the CDR3, the DNA is TGTGCCACCAGTGATTTGACTGGATCCGAGGTCGCAGATACGCAGTATTTT. Amino acid sequence: CATSDLTGSEVADTQYF.

This sequence joins TRBV7-6 and TRBJ1-5, with a tentative D call TRBD1 (5 bases). V lost 1 base, J lost 0 bases, and 13 bases lay in between. CDR1 is SGHVS and CDR2 is FNYEAQ in the germline V gene. CDR3 length: 17 amino acids. CDR3 bases: TGTGCCAGCAGCTTAGGTCCGGGGGAGAATAGCAATCAGCCCCAGCATTTT. Protein: CASSLGPGENSNQPQHF.

This clone has just one count. J is TRBJ1-5 and V is TRBV19, with 8 nucleotides matching TRBD1. There are 17 residues in the CDR3. V gave up 7 bases and J gave up 0 bases; unmatched junction bases: 11. CDR1 and CDR2 (germline): LNHDA, SQIVND (reference sequence). The CDR3 protein is CASISGTGFYSNQPQHF. In DNA form, the CDR3 reads TGTGCCAGTATAAGCGGGACAGGATTTTATAGCAATCAGCCCCAGCATTTT.

V usage is TRBV6-1 and J usage is TRBJ1-4, with D unclear. The germline V gene has CDR1 MNHNS and CDR2 SASEGT. V was trimmed by 3 bases and J by 3 bases, leaving 11 bases between them. CDR3 size: 15 residues. In DNA form, the CDR3 reads TGTGCCAGCAGTGAGATGGGGAGAGCTAATGAAAAACTGTTTTTT. It translates to CASSEMGRANEKLFF.

This sequence joins TRBV15 and TRBJ2-3; possible D gene TRBD2, 6 bases. The germline V gene encodes CDR1 LNHNV and CDR2 YYDKDF (reference sequence). The CDR3 consists of 17 residues. V dropped 1 base and J dropped 2 bases, with 16 bases sitting between them. The CDR3 DNA is TGTGCCACCAGCAGAGGTTTAGTGCGGGGTTCCACAGATACGCAGTATTTT. Translated, it gives CATSRGLVRGSTDTQYF.

The CDR3 here is CASSLFTVGHGKNTEAFF. The CDR3 nucleotides read TGTGCCAGCAGTTTATTCACCGTTGGGCACGGAAAGAACACTGAAGCTTTCTTT. The chain combines TRBV28 with TRBJ1-1; D is uncertain. This CDR3 contains 18 residues. V was pared by 1 base and J by 1 base, with 19 bases between. Germline V gives CDR1 MDHEN, CDR2 SYDVKM.

The chain couples TRBV7-2 to TRBJ1-1; D possibly corresponds to TRBD1 (6 bases). This CDR3 contains 15 residues. With 10 bases removed from V and 5 bases from J, the gap between germline ends came to 23 bases. Germline-derived CDR1 and CDR2 are SGHTA and FQGNSA. The chain's CDR3 is CATSGVRSGDTEAFF. In nucleotides, the CDR3 is TGTGCCACCTCAGGTGTCCGTTCAGGGGATACTGAAGCTTTCTTT.

The rearrangement links TRBV11-2 to TRBJ2-2; 10 bases agree with TRBD1. This CDR3 has 15 amino acids. V dropped 5 bases and J dropped 6; count of bases not matched to a gene: 6. The germline gives CDR1 SGHAT, CDR2 FQNNGV. CDR3 coding DNA: TGTGCCAGCAGCCCGGGTGGGACAGGGGCCGGGGAGCTGTTTTTT. This translates into CASSPGGTGAGELFF.

The chain joins TRBV4-3 to TRBJ2-3; perhaps TRBD1 as D (5 bases). CDR3 length equals 16 residues. V lost 0 bases to trimming and J lost 3 bases, with 13 bases between them. Germline assignment: CDR1 LGHNA and CDR2 YSLEER. The CDR3 spells CASSQDQGLLTDTQYF. As DNA, the CDR3 is TGCGCCAGCAGCCAAGATCAGGGCCTATTAACAGATACGCAGTATTTT.

This clone occurred once. The CDR3 spells CASSPRPDSGNTIYF. CDR3 nucleotide sequence: TGTGCCAGCAGCCCCCGCCCTGACTCTGGAAACACCATATATTTT. This chain connects TRBV9 to TRBJ1-3; D remains ambiguous. Trimming removed 4 bases from V and 0 bases from J, with 11 bases in between. Germline V gene sequence: CDR1 SGDLS, CDR2 YYNGEE. The CDR3 sequence is 15 residues long.

V gene TRBV15 combines with J gene TRBJ1-2; D remains unclear. This CDR3 comprises 15 residues. Germline V CDR1 and CDR2: LNHNV, YYDKDF (reference sequence). The germline V and J ends were trimmed by 0 bases and 2 bases, with 10 bases remaining between them. DNA for the CDR3: TGTGCCACCAGCAGAGACCGAAAGCCAAACTATGGCTACACCTTC. The encoded protein is CATSRDRKPNYGYTF.

The chain joins TRBV5-6 to TRBJ2-7; D is possibly TRBD2 (6 bases). Trimming removed 2 bases from V and 5 bases from J, with 17 bases in between. The CDR3 spans 15 residues. CDR1 SGHDT and CDR2 YYEEEE come from the germline V gene. CDR3 DNA: TGTGCCAGCAGCTTTTTGGGAGGTCGGTACCACGAGCAGTACGTC. Translation gives CASSFLGGRYHEQYV.

The rearrangement joins TRBV29-1 to TRBJ1-2; 7 nucleotides align to TRBD1. This CDR3 is built from 13 residues. Germline-derived CDR1 and CDR2 are SQVTM and ANQGSEA. The trim removed 5 bases at V and 6 bases at J, leaving 9 bases unmatched. DNA for the CDR3: TGCAGCGTTCTTAGGACAGGTCAAGATGGCTACACCTTC. This gives the protein CSVLRTGQDGYTF. Full variable domain (remainder filled in from reference TRBV29-1 and TRBJ1-2): SAVISQKPSRDICQRGTSLTIQCQVDSQVTMMFWYRQQPGQSLTLIATANQGSEATYESGFVIDKFPISRPNLTFSTLTVSNMSPEDSSIYLCSVLRTGQDGYTFGSGTRLTVV.

This sequence joins TRBV5-6 and TRBJ2-6; TRBD1 agrees at 7 bases. Looked up from germline, CDR1 is SGHDT and CDR2 is YYEEEE. V was clipped by 4 bases and J by 5 bases; unmatched bases: 6. The CDR3 is 15 amino acids. CDR3 DNA sequence: TGTGCCAGCAGCCTAGGGACAGTCTGGGCCAACGTCCTGACTTTC. Its translation is CASSLGTVWANVLTF.

J is TRBJ2-3 and V is TRBV7-3; 11 bases agree with TRBD2. J gave up 4 bases and V 6 bases, and 6 bases lay outside the gene matches. Germline V gives CDR1 SGHTA, CDR2 FQGTGA. This CDR3 has 15 amino acids. CDR3 nucleotide sequence: TGTGCCAGCAGTACACTAGCGGGAGATGCAGATACGCAGTATTTT. It translates to CASSTLAGDADTQYF.

This sequence joins TRBV18 and TRBJ1-1; no reliable D call. Germline V gives CDR1 KGHSH, CDR2 LQKENI. Trimming left V 3 bases short and J 0 bases short, with 14 bases between. The CDR3 length is 16 residues. DNA for the CDR3: TGTGCCAGCTCACCCCACCTACCGGAGTTGAACACTGAAGCTTTCTTT. Translating it yields CASSPHLPELNTEAFF.

V and J are TRBV4-3 and TRBJ2-7; 14 nucleotides line up with TRBD2. The germline V gene has CDR1 LGHNA and CDR2 YSLEER. This CDR3 spans 18 amino acids. V lost 4 bases to trimming and J lost 3 bases; unmatched junction nucleotides: 11. The CDR3 DNA reads as TGCGCCAGCAGCCCAAAATACTCTGGACTAGCGGGGGGCTACGAGCAGTACTTC. Translating gives CASSPKYSGLAGGYEQYF.

V and J are TRBV11-3 and TRBJ2-2; no definite D call. CDR1 SGHNT and CDR2 YENEEA come from the germline V gene. CDR3 length: 16 amino acids. The V gene lost 0 bases and the J gene lost 1 base, with 9 bases spanning the gap. The CDR3 sequence: CASSLERSLNTGELFF. The CDR3 coding sequence is TGTGCCAGCAGCTTAGAGCGAAGTTTGAACACCGGGGAGCTGTTTTTT.

The chain carries TRBV4-1 and TRBJ2-2; D is unresolved. CDR3 size: 17 residues. Between the trimmed V and J ends, which lost 4 bases and 5 bases, there was a span of 20 bases. Germline V gene lookup returns CDR1 MGHRA and CDR2 YSYEKL. The CDR3 nucleotides read TGCGCCAGCAGCCTCGGTGGGCTCCGGATTTTGACCGGGGAGCTGTTTTTT. Its protein is CASSLGGLRILTGELFF.

The chain links TRBV24-1 to TRBJ2-3; the D gene is possibly TRBD2 (6 bases). This CDR3 region has 16 residues. V lost 2 bases and J lost 0, with 11 bases in between. Looked up from germline, CDR1 is KGHDR and CDR2 is SFDVKD. Written as DNA, the CDR3 is TGTGCCACCAGTGATTCGGGGAGGTCTAGCACAGATACGCAGTATTTT. Translation: CATSDSGRSSTDTQYF.

This clone appeared a few times. V is TRBV28 and J is TRBJ2-1, with D possibly matching TRBD1 (6 bases). Germline V lookup: CDR1 MDHEN, CDR2 SYDVKM. This CDR3 has 14 residues. The germline V and J ends were trimmed by 0 bases and 5 bases, with 8 bases remaining between them. The CDR3, as DNA: TGTGCCAGCAGTTTATGGAAGGGGGACAATGAGCAGTTCTTC. Its translation is CASSLWKGDNEQFF. The variable domain in full, with the rest retrieved from reference TRBV28 and TRBJ2-1, is DVKVTQSSRYLVKRTGEKVFLECVQDMDHENMFWYRQDPGLGLRLIYFSYDVKMKEKGDIPEGYSVSREKKERFSLILESASTNQTSMYLCASSLWKGDNEQFFGPGTRLTVL.

In DNA, the CDR3 is TGTGCCAGCAAAACACCCGCGACAGGCGAGCAGTACTTC. Amino acids: CASKTPATGEQYF. The J gene is TRBJ2-7, the V gene TRBV28; D might be TRBD1 (6 bases). The CDR3 is made up of 13 amino acids. V was cut by 7 bases and J by 6 bases, with 16 bases left in between. In germline, CDR1 is MDHEN, CDR2 SYDVKM.

In DNA, the CDR3 is TGTGCCAGCAGCCGCATACAGGGGGCTGAAGCTTTCTTT. Encoded protein: CASSRIQGAEAFF. The genes are TRBV3-1 (or the pseudogene TRBV3-2) and TRBJ1-1; 8 bases agree with TRBD1. Trimming cost V 4 bases and J 6 bases; bases outside gene matches: 4. Germline-derived CDR1 and CDR2 are LGHDT and YNNKEL (reference sequence). The CDR3 is made up of 13 amino acids.

The V gene is TRBV6-5, the J gene TRBJ2-7; D might be TRBD1 (5 bases). The CDR3 is 13 residues long. The germline V gene has CDR1 MNHEY and CDR2 SVGAGI. V dropped 2 bases and J dropped 3 bases, with 8 bases sitting between them. The CDR3 nucleotides are TGTGCCAGCAGTTACAACAGGAACTACGAGCAGTACTTC. Translation: CASSYNRNYEQYF.

The chain uses TRBV2 and TRBJ2-7; D perhaps matches TRBD1 (6 bases). The germline V and J ends were trimmed by 3 bases and 2 bases, with 8 bases remaining between them. Germline V gene sequence: CDR1 SNHLY, CDR2 FYNNEI. CDR3 length: 13 residues. Written as DNA, the CDR3 is TGTGCCAGCAGTGAGCGACAGGCCTACGAGCAGTACTTC. Its protein product is CASSERQAYEQYF. Combining the CDR3 with reference TRBV2 and TRBJ2-7 gives the whole variable domain EPEVTQTPSHQVTQMGQEVILRCVPISNHLYFYWYRQILGQKVEFLVSFYNNEISEKSEIFDDQFSVERPDGSNFTLKIRSTKLEDSAMYFCASSERQAYEQYFGPGTRLTVT.

The chain is built from TRBV19 and TRBJ2-3; perhaps D is TRBD1 or TRBD2 (6 bases each). The CDR3 covers 14 residues. Germline assignment: CDR1 LNHDA and CDR2 SQIVND (reference sequence). Trimming removed 2 bases at V and 7 bases at J, with 13 bases between. CDR3 region: CASSIPTGGHTQYF. The DNA of the CDR3 is TGTGCCAGTAGTATACCCACCGGGGGCCATACGCAGTATTTT.

This rearrangement joins TRBV5-5 to TRBJ2-5, with D possibly TRBD2 on 5 matching bases. CDR1 SGHKS and CDR2 YYEKEE come from the germline V gene (reference sequence). The V and J ends lost 2 bases and 5 bases respectively, with 13 bases between them. The CDR3 is made up of 14 amino acids. In DNA, the CDR3 is TGTGCCAGCAGCTTCGGGAACTCGTGGGAGACCCAGTACTTC. Amino acids: CASSFGNSWETQYF. The full variable domain, its missing parts supplied by reference TRBV5-5 and TRBJ2-5, is DAGVTQSPTHLIKTRGQQVTLRCSPISGHKSVSWYQQVLGQGPQFIFQYYEKEERGRGNFPDRFSARQFPNYSSELNVNALLLGDSALYLCASSFGNSWETQYFGPGTRLLVL.

This chain uses TRBV9 with TRBJ2-1; D call uncertain. Germline CDR1 and CDR2: SGDLS and YYNGEE. Trimming removed 4 bases at V and 2 bases at J, with 13 bases between. The CDR3 is made up of 15 amino acids. CDR3 coding DNA: TGTGCCAGCAGCCCGACACAACCTGCCTACAATGAGCAGTTCTTC. Translating gives CASSPTQPAYNEQFF.

V and J are TRBV7-2 and TRBJ2-2; tentatively, D is TRBD1 (6 bases). Trimming cost V 5 bases and J 7 bases, with 17 bases left between them. This CDR3 comprises 15 residues. Germline V CDR1 and CDR2: SGHTA, FQGNSA. DNA of the CDR3: TGTGCCAGCAGCCGCCAAAGGGGGAGTGGCGGGGAGCTGTTTTTT. This gives the protein CASSRQRGSGGELFF.